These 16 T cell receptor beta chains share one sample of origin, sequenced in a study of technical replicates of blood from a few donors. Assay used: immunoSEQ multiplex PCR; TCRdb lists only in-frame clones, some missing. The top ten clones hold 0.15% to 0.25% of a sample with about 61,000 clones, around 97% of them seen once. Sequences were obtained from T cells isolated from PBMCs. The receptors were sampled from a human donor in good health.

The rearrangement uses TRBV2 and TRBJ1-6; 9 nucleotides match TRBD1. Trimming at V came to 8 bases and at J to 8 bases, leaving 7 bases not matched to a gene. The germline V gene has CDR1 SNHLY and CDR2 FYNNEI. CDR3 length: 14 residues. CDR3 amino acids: CASGLGQGDSPLHF. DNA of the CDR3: TGTGCCAGCGGTCTGGGACAGGGTGATTCACCCCTCCACTTT. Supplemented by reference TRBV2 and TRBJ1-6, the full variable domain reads EPEVTQTPSHQVTQMGQEVILRCVPISNHLYFYWYRQILGQKVEFLVSFYNNEISEKSEIFDDQFSVERPDGSNFTLKIRSTKLEDSAMYFCASGLGQGDSPLHFGNGTRLTVT.

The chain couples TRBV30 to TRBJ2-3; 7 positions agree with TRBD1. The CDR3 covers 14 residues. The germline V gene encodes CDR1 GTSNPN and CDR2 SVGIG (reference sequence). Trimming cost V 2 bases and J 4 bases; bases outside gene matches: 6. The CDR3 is CAWSRGRGADTQYF. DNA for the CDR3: TGTGCCTGGAGTAGGGGGCGCGGTGCAGATACGCAGTATTTT.

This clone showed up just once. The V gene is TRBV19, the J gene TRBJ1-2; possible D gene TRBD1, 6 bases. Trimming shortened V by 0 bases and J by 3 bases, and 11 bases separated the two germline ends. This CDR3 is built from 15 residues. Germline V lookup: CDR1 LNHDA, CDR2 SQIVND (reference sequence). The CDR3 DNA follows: TGTGCCAGTAGTATAGATCATCAGGGGTACTATGGCTACACCTTC. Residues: CASSIDHQGYYGYTF. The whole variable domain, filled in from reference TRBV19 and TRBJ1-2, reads DGGITQSPKYLFRKEGQNVTLSCEQNLNHDAMYWYRQDPGQGLRLIYYSQIVNDFQKGDIAEGYSVSREKKESFPLTVTSAQKNPTAFYLCASSIDHQGYYGYTFGSGTRLTVV.

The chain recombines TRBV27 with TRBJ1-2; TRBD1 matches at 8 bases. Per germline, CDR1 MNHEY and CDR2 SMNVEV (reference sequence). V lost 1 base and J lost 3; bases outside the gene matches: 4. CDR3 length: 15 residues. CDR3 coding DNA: TGTGCCAGCAGTTTATTTCAGGGGGCTGACTATGGCTACACCTTC. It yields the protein CASSLFQGADYGYTF.

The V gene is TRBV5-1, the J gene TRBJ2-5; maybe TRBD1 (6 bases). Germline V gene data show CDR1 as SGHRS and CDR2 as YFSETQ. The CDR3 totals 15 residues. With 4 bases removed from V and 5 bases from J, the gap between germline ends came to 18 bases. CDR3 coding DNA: TGCGCCAGCAGCCGAGGACAGTATGTGACCGAGACCCAGTACTTC. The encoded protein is CASSRGQYVTETQYF.

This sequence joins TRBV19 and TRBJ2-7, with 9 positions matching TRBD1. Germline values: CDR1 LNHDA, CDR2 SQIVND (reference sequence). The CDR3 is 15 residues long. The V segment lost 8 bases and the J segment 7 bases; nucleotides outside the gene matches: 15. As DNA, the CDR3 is TGTGCCAGTTCGAGAAGACAGGGGGGGGATTTAGAGCAGTACTTC. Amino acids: CASSRRQGGDLEQYF.

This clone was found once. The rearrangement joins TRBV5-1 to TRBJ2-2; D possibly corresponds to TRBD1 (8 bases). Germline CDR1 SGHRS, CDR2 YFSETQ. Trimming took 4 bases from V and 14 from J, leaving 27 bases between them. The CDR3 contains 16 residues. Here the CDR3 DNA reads TGCGCCAGCAGCAACAGGGGGGGGGCTGACCCCAGGGCCCTGTTTTTT. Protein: CASSNRGGADPRALFF.

CDR3 nucleotides: TGTGCCAGCACCCTTAAGGGACAGAGCACCGGGGAGCTGTTTTTT. Translation: CASTLKGQSTGELFF. The genes are TRBV9 and TRBJ2-2; 7 bases agree with TRBD1. Germline trimming cut 6 bases from V and 4 bases from J; bases unmatched to any gene: 9. The CDR3 covers 15 residues. CDR1 and CDR2 (germline): SGDLS, YYNGEE.

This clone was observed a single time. This CDR3 is CASSEGDRFNSGANVLTF. In nucleotides, the CDR3 is TGTGCCAGCAGTGAAGGGGACAGGTTCAACTCTGGGGCCAACGTCCTGACTTTC. V gene TRBV2 combines with J gene TRBJ2-6; 8 nucleotides agree with TRBD1. The CDR3 is made up of 18 amino acids. The germline V gene has CDR1 SNHLY and CDR2 FYNNEI. V lost 1 base, J lost 0 bases, and 5 bases stayed unmatched.

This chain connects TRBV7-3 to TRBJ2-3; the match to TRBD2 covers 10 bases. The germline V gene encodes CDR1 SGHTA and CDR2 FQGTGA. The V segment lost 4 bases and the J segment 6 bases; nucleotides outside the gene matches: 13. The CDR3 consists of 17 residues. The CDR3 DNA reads TGTGCCAGCAGCTCGCCGGATAGCGGGGGGCACATGGATACGCAGTATTTT. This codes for CASSSPDSGGHMDTQYF.

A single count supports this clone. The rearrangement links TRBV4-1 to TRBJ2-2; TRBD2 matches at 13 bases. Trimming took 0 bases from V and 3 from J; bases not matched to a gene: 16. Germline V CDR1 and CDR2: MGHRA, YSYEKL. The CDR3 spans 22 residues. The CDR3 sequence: CASSQDRTGLTSGGADTGELFF. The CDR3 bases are TGCGCCAGCAGCCAAGATCGAACGGGACTTACTAGCGGGGGGGCGGACACCGGGGAGCTGTTTTTT.

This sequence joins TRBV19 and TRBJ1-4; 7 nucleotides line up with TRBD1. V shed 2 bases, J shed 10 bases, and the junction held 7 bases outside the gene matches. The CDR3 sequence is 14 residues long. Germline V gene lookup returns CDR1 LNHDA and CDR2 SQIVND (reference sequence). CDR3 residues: CASSIQAEGAKLFF. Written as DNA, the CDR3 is TGTGCCAGTAGTATACAAGCAGAGGGGGCAAAACTGTTTTTT.

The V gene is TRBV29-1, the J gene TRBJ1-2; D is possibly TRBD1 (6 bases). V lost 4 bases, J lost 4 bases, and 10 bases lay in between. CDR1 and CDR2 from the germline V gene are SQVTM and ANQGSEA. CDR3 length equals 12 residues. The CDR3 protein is CSVGEGGYGYTF. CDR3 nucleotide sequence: TGCAGCGTTGGTGAAGGGGGCTATGGCTACACCTTC.

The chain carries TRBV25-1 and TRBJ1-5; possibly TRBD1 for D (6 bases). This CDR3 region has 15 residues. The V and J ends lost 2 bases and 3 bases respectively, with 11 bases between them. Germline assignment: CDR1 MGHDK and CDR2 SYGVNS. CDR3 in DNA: TGTGCCAGCAGTGAAGGGGGGGCATTCAATCAGCCCCAGCATTTT. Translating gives CASSEGGAFNQPQHF. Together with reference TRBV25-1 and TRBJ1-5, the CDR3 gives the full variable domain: EADIYQTPRYLVIGTGKKITLECSQTMGHDKMYWYQQDPGMELHLIHYSYGVNSTEKGDLSSESTVSRIRTEHFPLTLESARPSHTSQYLCASSEGGAFNQPQHFGDGTRLSIL.

The CDR3 DNA reads TGTGCCAGCAGCACCAATTCCGGGACTAGCGGGAATCCCTTATATGAGCAGTTCTTC. Its protein is CASSTNSGTSGNPLYEQFF. J is TRBJ2-1 and V is TRBV11-2; 13 bases line up with TRBD2. With V trimmed by 5 bases and J by 8 bases, 18 bases remained unmatched. The CDR3 has 19 amino acids. Germline CDR1 SGHAT, CDR2 FQNNGV.

The CDR3 spells CASSLGASGMRTTYEQYF. CDR3 nucleotides: TGCGCCAGCAGCTTGGGGGCTAGCGGGATGAGAACGACCTACGAGCAGTACTTC. This chain links TRBV5-1 with TRBJ2-7, with 9 nucleotides matching TRBD2. Germline CDR1 SGHRS, CDR2 YFSETQ. The CDR3 totals 18 residues. The J segment lost 2 bases and the V segment lost 0 bases, leaving 12 bases of the junction unmatched.